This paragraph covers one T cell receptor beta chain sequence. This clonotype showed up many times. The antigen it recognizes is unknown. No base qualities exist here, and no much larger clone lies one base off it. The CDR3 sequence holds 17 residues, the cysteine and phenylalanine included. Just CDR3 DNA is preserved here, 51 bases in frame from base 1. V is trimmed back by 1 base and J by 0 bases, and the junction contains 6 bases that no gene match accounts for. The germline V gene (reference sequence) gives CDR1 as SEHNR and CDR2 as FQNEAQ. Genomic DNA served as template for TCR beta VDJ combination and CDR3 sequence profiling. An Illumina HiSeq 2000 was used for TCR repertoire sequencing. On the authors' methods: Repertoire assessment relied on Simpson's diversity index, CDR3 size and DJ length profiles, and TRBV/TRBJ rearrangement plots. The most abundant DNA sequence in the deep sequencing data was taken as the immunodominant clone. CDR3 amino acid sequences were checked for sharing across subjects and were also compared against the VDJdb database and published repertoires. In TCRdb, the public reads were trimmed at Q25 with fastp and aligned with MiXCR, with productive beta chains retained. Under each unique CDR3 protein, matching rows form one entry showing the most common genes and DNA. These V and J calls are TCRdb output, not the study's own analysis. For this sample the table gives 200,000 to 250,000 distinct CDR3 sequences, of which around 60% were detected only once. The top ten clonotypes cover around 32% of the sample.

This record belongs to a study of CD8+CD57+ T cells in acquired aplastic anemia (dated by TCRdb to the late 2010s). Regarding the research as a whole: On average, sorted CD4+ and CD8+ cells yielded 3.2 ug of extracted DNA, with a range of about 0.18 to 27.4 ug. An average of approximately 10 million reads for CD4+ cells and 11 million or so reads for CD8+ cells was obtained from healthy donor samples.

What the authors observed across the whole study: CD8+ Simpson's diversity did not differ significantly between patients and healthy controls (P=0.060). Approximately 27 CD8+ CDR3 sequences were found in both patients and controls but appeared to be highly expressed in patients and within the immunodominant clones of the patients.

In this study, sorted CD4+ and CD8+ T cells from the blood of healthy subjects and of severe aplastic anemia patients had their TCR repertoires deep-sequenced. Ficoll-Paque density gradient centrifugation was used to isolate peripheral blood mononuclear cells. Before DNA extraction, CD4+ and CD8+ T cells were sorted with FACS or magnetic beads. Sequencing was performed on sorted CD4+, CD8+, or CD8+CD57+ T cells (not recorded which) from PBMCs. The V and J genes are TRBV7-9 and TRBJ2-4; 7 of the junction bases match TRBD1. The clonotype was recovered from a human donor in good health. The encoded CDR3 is CASSLVGQDLAKNIQYF. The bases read TGTGCCAGCAGCTTAGTTGGACAGGACTTAGCCAAAAACATTCAGTACTTC.